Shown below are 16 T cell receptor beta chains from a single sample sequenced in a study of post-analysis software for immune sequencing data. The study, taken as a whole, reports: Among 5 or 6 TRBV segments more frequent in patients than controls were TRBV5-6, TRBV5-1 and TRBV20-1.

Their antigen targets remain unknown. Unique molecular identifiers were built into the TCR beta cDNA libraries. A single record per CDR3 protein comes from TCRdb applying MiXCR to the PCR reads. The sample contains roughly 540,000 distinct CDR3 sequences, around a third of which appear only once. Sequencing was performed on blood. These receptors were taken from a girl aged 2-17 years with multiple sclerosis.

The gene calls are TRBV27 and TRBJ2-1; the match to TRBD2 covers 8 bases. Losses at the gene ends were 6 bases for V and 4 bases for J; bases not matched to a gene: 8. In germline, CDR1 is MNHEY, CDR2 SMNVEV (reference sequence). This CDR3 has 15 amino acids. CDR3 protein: CASSAGLVVYNEQFF. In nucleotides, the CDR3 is TGTGCCAGCAGCGCGGGACTAGTCGTGTACAATGAGCAGTTCTTC.

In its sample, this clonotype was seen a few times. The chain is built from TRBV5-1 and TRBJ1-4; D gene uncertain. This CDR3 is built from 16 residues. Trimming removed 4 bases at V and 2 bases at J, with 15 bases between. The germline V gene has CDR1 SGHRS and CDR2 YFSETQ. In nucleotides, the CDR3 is TGCGCCAGCAGCCCCGCCCGGGGAGGGACTAATGAAAAACTGTTTTTT. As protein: CASSPARGGTNEKLFF.

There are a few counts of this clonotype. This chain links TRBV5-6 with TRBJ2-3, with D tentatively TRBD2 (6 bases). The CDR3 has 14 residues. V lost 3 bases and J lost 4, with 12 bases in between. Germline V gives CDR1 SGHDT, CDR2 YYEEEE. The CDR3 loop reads CASSSGRLSDTQYF. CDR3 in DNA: TGTGCCAGCAGCTCTGGGAGGCTCTCAGATACGCAGTATTTT.

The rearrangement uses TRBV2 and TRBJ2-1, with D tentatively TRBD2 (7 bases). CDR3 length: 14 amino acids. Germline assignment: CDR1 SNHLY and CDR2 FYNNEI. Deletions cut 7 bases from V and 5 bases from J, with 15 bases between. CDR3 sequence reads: CASTRRGLNNEQFF. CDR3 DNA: TGTGCCAGCACAAGGCGGGGGCTCAACAATGAGCAGTTCTTC.

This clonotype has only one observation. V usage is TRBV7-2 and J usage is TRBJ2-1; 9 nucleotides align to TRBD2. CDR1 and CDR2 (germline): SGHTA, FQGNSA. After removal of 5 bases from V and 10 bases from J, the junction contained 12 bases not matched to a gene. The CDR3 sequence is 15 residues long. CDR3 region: CASSGGSRGGSEQFF. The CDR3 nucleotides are TGTGCCAGCAGCGGGGGCTCGCGGGGGGGATCGGAGCAGTTCTTC. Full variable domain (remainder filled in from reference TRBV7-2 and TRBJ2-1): GAGVSQSPSNKVTEKGKDVELRCDPISGHTALYWYRQSLGQGLEFLIYFQGNSAPDKSGLPSDRFSAERTGGSVSTLTIQRTQQEDSAVYLCASSGGSRGGSEQFFGPGTRLTVL.

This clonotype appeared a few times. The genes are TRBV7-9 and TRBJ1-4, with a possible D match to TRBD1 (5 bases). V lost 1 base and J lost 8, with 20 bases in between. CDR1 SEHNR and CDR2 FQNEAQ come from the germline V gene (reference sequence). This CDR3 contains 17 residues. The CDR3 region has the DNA TGTGCCAGCAGCTTAGGTATCGGGACTCCGGGGAACGAAAAACTGTTTTTT. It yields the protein CASSLGIGTPGNEKLFF.

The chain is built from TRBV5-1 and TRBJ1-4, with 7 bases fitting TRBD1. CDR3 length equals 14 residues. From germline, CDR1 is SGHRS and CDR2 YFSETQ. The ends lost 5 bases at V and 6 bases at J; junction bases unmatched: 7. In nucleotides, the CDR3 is TGCGCCAGCAGTACCGGGACAGCTCATGAAAAACTGTTTTTT. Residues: CASSTGTAHEKLFF.

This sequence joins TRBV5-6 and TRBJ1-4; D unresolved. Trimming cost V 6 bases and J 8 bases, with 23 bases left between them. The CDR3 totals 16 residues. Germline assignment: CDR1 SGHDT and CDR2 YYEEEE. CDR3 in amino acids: CASTLTDLPLREKLFF. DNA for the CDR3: TGTGCCAGCACTCTCACCGACTTACCACTTAGGGAAAAACTGTTTTTT.

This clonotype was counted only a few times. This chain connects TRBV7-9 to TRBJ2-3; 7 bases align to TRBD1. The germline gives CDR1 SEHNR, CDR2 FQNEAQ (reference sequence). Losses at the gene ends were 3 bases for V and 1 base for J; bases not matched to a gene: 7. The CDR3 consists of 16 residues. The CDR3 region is CASSFYRGRGTDTQYF. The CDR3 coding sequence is TGTGCCAGCAGCTTCTACAGGGGCCGTGGCACAGATACGCAGTATTTT.

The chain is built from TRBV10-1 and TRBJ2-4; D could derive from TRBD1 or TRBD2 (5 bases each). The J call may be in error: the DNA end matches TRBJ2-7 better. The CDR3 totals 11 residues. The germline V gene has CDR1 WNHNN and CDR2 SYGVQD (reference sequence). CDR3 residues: CAGKGTHEQYF. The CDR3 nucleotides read TGCGCCGGCAAGGGGACGCACGAGCAGTACTTC.

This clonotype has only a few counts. The CDR3 DNA reads TGCGCCAGCAGCCAAGAACGGGACAGCTATGGCTACACCTTC. It specifies CASSQERDSYGYTF. The rearrangement uses TRBV4-1 and TRBJ1-2; 7 bases are a match to TRBD1. The CDR3 spans 14 residues. Germline assignment: CDR1 MGHRA and CDR2 YSYEKL. J was trimmed by 4 bases and V by 0 bases; bases with no gene match: 2.

CDR3 in amino acids: CASSTGTGVYEQYF. Here the CDR3 DNA reads TGTGCCAGCAGCACCGGGACAGGGGTCTACGAGCAGTACTTC. The rearrangement uses TRBV7-3 and TRBJ2-7; 10 nucleotides align to TRBD1. V gave up 5 bases and J gave up 3 bases; unmatched junction bases: 4. Germline V gene data show CDR1 as SGHTA and CDR2 as FQGTGA. The CDR3 length is 14 residues.

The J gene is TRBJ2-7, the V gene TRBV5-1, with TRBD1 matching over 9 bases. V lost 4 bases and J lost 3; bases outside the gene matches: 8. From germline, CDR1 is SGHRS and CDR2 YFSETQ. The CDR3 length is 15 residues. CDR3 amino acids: CASSLGTGFNYEQYF. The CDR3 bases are TGCGCCAGCAGCCTCGGGACAGGGTTCAACTACGAGCAGTACTTC.

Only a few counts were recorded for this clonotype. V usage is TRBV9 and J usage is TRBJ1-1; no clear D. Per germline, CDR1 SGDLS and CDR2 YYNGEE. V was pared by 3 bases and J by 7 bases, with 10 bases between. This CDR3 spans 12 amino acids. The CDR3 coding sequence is TGTGCCAGCAGCGCCCCGGGCCTTGAAGCTTTCTTT. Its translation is CASSAPGLEAFF. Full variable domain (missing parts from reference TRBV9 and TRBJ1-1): DSGVTQTPKHLITATGQRVTLRCSPRSGDLSVYWYQQSLDQGLQFLIQYYNGEERAKGNILERFSAQQFPDLHSELNLSSLELGDSALYFCASSAPGLEAFFGQGTRLTVV.

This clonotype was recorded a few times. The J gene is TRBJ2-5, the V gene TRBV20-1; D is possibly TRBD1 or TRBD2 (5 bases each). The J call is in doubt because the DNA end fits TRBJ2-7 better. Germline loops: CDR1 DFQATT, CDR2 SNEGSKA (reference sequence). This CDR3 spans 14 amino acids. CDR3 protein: CSAYPGPTGYEQYF. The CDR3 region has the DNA TGCAGTGCGTACCCGGGACCTACGGGTTACGAGCAGTACTTC.

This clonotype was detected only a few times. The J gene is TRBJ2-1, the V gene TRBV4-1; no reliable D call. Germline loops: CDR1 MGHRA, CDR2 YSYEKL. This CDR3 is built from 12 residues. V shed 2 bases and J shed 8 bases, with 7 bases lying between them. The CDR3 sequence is CASSQPWDEQFF. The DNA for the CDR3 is TGCGCCAGCAGCCAACCGTGGGATGAGCAGTTCTTC.